These T cell receptor beta chains were read from a single sample in a study of shared clonotypes between healthy human individuals. Some clones are missing from TCRdb's copy, which holds only in-frame ones; the method was immunoSEQ multiplex PCR. The sample includes over a million clones, about 84% of them seen just once. Sequencing used memory CD4+ T cells from PBMCs. Receptors were obtained from a man between 18 and 35 years old in good health. Some clones in this sample may be carry-over from other donors' samples. Both conserved end residues are part of each CDR3. Fields, in order: J gene, D gene, clone size, V gene, CDR3 protein, CDR3 DNA. The D gene is left open where the match is weak. Size values are once, few and many counts, or a class for expanded clones, and some rows have none.

>TRBJ1-2|-|-|TRBV11-2
CASSFSGTTSIYGYTF
TGTGCCAGCAGCTTCTCGGGAACGACCTCAATCTATGGCTACACCTTC
>TRBJ2-2|-|-|TRBV10-3
CAISESDFRGVTGELFF
TGTGCCATCAGTGAGTCGGACTTTAGGGGGGTCACCGGGGAGCTGTTTTTT
>TRBJ2-1|-|-|TRBV30
CAWIPGTTPYNEQFF
TGTGCCTGGATTCCCGGGACCACGCCTTACAATGAGCAGTTCTTC
>TRBJ2-2|-|-|TRBV19
CASSIGGSSNTGELFF
TGTGCCAGTAGTATAGGCGGCAGCAGCAACACCGGGGAGCTGTTTTTT
>TRBJ1-1|-|-|TRBV9
CASSVEGGLTEAFF
TGTGCCAGCAGCGTAGAGGGGGGGTTAACTGAAGCTTTCTTT
>TRBJ1-3|-|once|TRBV4-2
CASSQDMWSTSGNTIYF
TGTGCCAGCAGCCAAGATATGTGGTCGACATCTGGAAACACCATATATTTT
>TRBJ2-7|TRBD2|-|TRBV5-1
CASSLDGGSSYEQYF
TGCGCCAGCAGCTTGGACGGCGGGAGCTCCTACGAGCAGTACTTC
>TRBJ1-2|TRBD1|-|TRBV28
CASSSETGTGLIGGYTF
TGTGCCAGCAGTTCAGAAACCGGGACAGGGCTTATCGGAGGCTACACCTTC
>TRBJ2-7|TRBD2|-|TRBV11-2
CASSSSGTSYEQYF
TGTGCCAGCAGCTCTAGCGGGACGTCCTACGAGCAGTACTTC
>TRBJ2-7|-|once|TRBV10-1
CASSRGRNSYEQYF
TGCGCCAGCAGTAGGGGAAGGAACTCCTACGAGCAGTACTTC